This TCR beta chain was identified during a study of blood T cell repertoires in COVID-19. Study summary: Collection of acute and convalescent COVID-19 samples took place in the United States, Italy and Spain. The analysed material was cDNA or gDNA that came from T cells, B-cell-depleted T cells, or PBMCs.

In the original analysis: Counts of nucleated cells, estimated from reference gene primer amplification, were obtained. TCRdb keeps only in-frame clones here, not all; method: immunoSEQ multiplex PCR. V, J and clone size are those of that table, while D and trimming were read from the DNA. The sample holds roughly 120,000 clones, 85% seen once. The V gene's germline CDR1 is MNHEY and CDR2 SVGEGT. Trimming cost V 3 bases and J 0 bases, with 9 bases left between them. This CDR3 has 14 residues. The J gene is TRBJ2-7, the V gene TRBV6-2 or TRBV6-3; D remains unclear. The source material was peripheral blood. The receptor was derived from a human donor in a cohort sampled during active COVID-19. The CDR3 nucleotides are TGTGCCAGCAGTTATGGCTCTAGCTCCTACGAGCAGTACTTC. As protein: CASSYGSSSYEQYF.